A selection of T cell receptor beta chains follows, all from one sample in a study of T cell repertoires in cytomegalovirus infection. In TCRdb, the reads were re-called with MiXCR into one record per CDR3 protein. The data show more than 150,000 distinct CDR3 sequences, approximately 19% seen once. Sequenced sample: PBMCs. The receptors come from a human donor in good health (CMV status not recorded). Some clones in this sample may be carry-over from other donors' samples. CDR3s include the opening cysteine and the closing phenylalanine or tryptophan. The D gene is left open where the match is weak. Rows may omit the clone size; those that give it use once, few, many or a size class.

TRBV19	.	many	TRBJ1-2	CASSTRSGFYTF	TGTGCCAGTAGCACCCGCTCAGGCTTCTACACCTTC
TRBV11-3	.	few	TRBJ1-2	CASSQTTDYGYTF	TGTGCCAGCAGCCAGACGACGGACTATGGCTACACCTTC
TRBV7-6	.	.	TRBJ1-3	CASSLEVSVSGNTIYF	TGTGCCAGCAGCTTAGAAGTATCAGTCTCTGGAAACACCATATATTTT
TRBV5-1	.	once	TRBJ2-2	CASSHTNRARTGELFF	TGCGCCAGCAGCCATACAAACAGGGCGCGAACCGGGGAGCTGTTTTTT
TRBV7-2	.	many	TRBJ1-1	CASRPAGETVRPLAFF	TGTGCCAGCAGACCCGCAGGGGAGACAGTTCGGCCCCTGGCTTTCTTT
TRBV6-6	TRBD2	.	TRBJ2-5	CASSYSAGVQETQYF	TGTGCCAGCAGTTACTCGGCGGGAGTGCAAGAGACCCAGTACTTC
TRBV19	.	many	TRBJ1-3	CASIPGSSGNTIYF	TGTGCCAGTATACCGGGGTCCTCTGGAAACACCATATATTTT
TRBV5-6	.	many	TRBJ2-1	CASSSELEWLNEQFF	TGTGCCAGCAGCTCCGAGTTGGAATGGCTCAATGAGCAGTTCTTC
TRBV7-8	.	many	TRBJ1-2	CASSPIAMREANYGYTF	TGTGCCAGCAGCCCTATCGCTATGAGGGAGGCCAACTATGGCTACACCTTC
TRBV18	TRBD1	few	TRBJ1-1	CASSAGQGFEAFF	TGTGCCAGCTCCGCGGGACAGGGGTTCGAAGCTTTCTTT
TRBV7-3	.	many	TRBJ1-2	CASSLTGTEDAYGYTF	TGTGCCAGCAGCTTAACCGGGACGGAGGATGCCTATGGCTACACCTTC
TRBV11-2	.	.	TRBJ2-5	CASSSSVGRRAQYF	TGTGCCAGCAGCTCCAGCGTCGGGCGGAGGGCCCAGTACTTC
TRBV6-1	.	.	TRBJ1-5	CASSPRGVSNQPQHF	TGTGCCAGCAGCCCTCGCGGGGTGAGCAATCAGCCCCAGCATTTT
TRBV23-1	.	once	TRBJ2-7	CASSQSGGGYEQYF	TGCGCCAGCAGTCAATCGGGTGGAGGCTACGAGCAGTACTTC
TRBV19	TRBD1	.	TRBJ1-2	CASSALDRNYGYTF	TGTGCCAGTAGTGCCCTGGACAGGAACTATGGCTACACCTTC
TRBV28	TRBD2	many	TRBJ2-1	CASSLTSGRPAGEQFF	TGTGCCAGCAGTTTAACTAGCGGGAGGCCGGCAGGTGAGCAGTTCTTC
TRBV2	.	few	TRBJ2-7	CASSARLVVSYEQYF	TGTGCCAGCAGTGCTCGACTCGTCGTCTCCTACGAGCAGTACTTC
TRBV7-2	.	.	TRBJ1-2	CASRPPGVLSYGYTF	TGTGCCAGCAGGCCCCCAGGTGTTTTATCCTATGGCTACACCTTC
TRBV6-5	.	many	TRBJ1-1	CASSYSTGRNTEAFF	TGTGCCAGCAGTTACTCTACGGGGCGGAACACTGAAGCTTTCTTT
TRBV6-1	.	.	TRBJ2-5	CASSDGQQPREAQYF	TGTGCCAGCAGTGATGGACAGCAACCAAGAGAGGCCCAGTACTTC
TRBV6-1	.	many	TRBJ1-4	CASSDTEGRSNEKLFF	TGTGCCAGCAGCGATACGGAGGGTCGATCAAATGAAAAACTGTTTTTT
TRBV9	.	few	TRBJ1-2	CASSVEAGRGYTF	TGTGCCAGCAGCGTAGAGGCCGGCCGCGGCTACACCTTC
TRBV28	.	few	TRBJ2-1	CASSGPLSYNEQFF	TGTGCCAGCAGTGGGCCACTCTCCTACAATGAGCAGTTCTTC
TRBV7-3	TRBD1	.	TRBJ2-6	CASSFGTGVGAGANVLTF	TGTGCCAGCAGCTTCGGGACAGGGGTTGGGGCTGGGGCCAACGTCCTGACTTTC
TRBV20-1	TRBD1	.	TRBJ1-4	CSARRQGMGEKRFF	TGCAGTGCACGGCGACAGGGGATGGGTGAAAAACGGTTTTTT
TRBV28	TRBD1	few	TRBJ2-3	CAWGQGSADTQYF	TGTGCCTGGGGACAGGGGTCCGCAGATACGCAGTATTTT
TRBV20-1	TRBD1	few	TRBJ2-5	CSAFPRGRQETQYF	TGCAGTGCTTTTCCTAGGGGGCGTCAAGAGACCCAGTACTTC